This TCR beta chain came from a study of CD4+ T cells in melanoma. Study-level findings and limits: A reported correlation linked neoantigen-specific CD4+ T cells to CD8+, macrophage and B cell function.

Note on this clone: Its specificity is not known.

The germline V gene encodes CDR1 SGHVS and CDR2 FNYEAQ. Trimming left V 1 base short and J 2 bases short, with 8 bases between. This CDR3 is built from 15 residues. Assay: immunoSEQ multiplex PCR; the TCRdb copy retains only in-frame clones and omits some. The sample yields fewer than 15,000 clones, around three quarters seen once. This TCR was recovered from a human donor with melanoma. The V and J genes are TRBV7-6 and TRBJ2-2; D not certain. The sample taken for sequencing was cells from a culture (not recorded whether cultured in vitro). The CDR3 sequence is CASSLVASNTGELFF. Here the CDR3 DNA reads TGTGCCAGCAGCTTAGTGGCCAGTAACACCGGGGAGCTGTTTTTT. Looking up the rest from reference TRBV7-6 and TRBJ2-2 gives the full variable domain: GAGVSQSPRYKVTKRGQDVALRCDPISGHVSLYWYRQALGQGPEFLTYFNYEAQQDKSGLPNDRFSAERPEGSISTLTIQRTEQRDSAMYRCASSLVASNTGELFFGEGSRLTVL.